The 7 T cell receptor beta chains below were found in one sample sequenced in a study of T cell responses to AZD1222 COVID-19 vaccine. Assay: immunoSEQ multiplex PCR; the TCRdb copy retains only in-frame clones and omits some. This table has approximately 88,000 clones, about 89% appearing once. Sample: peripheral blood, taken 28 days after the second AZD1222 dose. The receptors stem from an adult who received the AZD1222 COVID-19 vaccine.

The chain carries TRBV5-8 and TRBJ1-2, with 7 bases aligning to TRBD1. V trimming: 1 base; J trimming: 8 bases; junction bases outside the gene matches: 8. The CDR3 has 14 amino acids. The V gene's germline CDR1 is SGHTS and CDR2 YDEGEE. The CDR3 sequence is CASSLSAGGIGYTF. As DNA, the CDR3 is TGTGCCAGCAGCTTGTCCGCAGGGGGGATCGGCTACACCTTC.

The chain couples TRBV6-1 to TRBJ1-2; tentatively, D is TRBD1 (5 bases). The germline gives CDR1 MNHNS, CDR2 SASEGT. V was shortened by 3 bases and J by 9 bases, with 11 bases between the two germline ends. The CDR3 covers 12 residues. The DNA of the CDR3 is TGTGCCAGCAGTGACGGGGGGTTAAGCTACACCTTC. Translating it yields CASSDGGLSYTF.

This clone was detected a few times. This rearrangement joins TRBV2 to TRBJ1-4; TRBD1 matches 10 bases. The CDR3 has 15 residues. Unmatched junction bases numbered 8, after V lost 5 bases and J lost 8 bases. Germline V lookup: CDR1 SNHLY, CDR2 FYNNEI. The CDR3: CASSNRDRGREKLFF. The CDR3 bases are TGTGCCAGCAGTAACCGGGACAGGGGACGGGAAAAACTGTTTTTT.

The chain joins TRBV6-5 to TRBJ1-1; D is undetermined. This CDR3 region has 13 residues. Germline V gene sequence: CDR1 MNHEY, CDR2 SVGAGI. Trimming took 6 bases from V and 3 from J, leaving 11 bases between them. CDR3: CASSPGRYTEAFF. CDR3 DNA: TGTGCCAGCAGCCCGGGGAGGTACACTGAAGCTTTCTTT.

This chain uses TRBV5-1 with TRBJ2-2, with TRBD2 as a possible D gene (6 bases). Trimming took 0 bases from V and 4 from J, leaving 10 bases between them. Looked up from germline, CDR1 is SGHRS and CDR2 is YFSETQ. CDR3 size: 15 residues. The CDR3 nucleotides read TGCGCCAGCAGCTTGGCCGGCGGGACCACCGGGGAGCTGTTTTTT. Translating gives CASSLAGGTTGELFF.

The chain recombines TRBV30 with TRBJ1-3; D is ambiguous. There are 14 residues in the CDR3. Per the germline V gene, CDR1 is GTSNPN and CDR2 is SVGIG (reference sequence). The ends were cut back, 0 bases at V and 4 bases at J, with 10 bases in the middle. In DNA form, the CDR3 reads TGTGCCTGGAGTGTCGGTGGATCCGGAAACACCATATATTTT. Amino acids: CAWSVGGSGNTIYF.

The CDR3 reads CSVESGSGNTIYF. The CDR3 DNA is TGCAGCGTCGAGTCAGGGTCTGGAAACACCATATATTTT. The gene calls are TRBV29-1 and TRBJ1-3; D is possibly TRBD1 (5 bases). V shed 6 bases and J shed 1 base, with 10 bases lying between them. Germline CDR1 reads SQVTM; CDR2 reads ANQGSEA. The CDR3 is 13 residues long.